Each of the 21 T cell receptor beta chains below was sequenced from the same sample in a study of blood T cells in healthy people across ages. Alongside a J-beta primer mix, a sample-barcoded 5' primer served in a second PCR lasting about 6 to 12 cycles. TCRdb itself ran the 5' RACE reads through MiXCR, one entry per CDR3 protein. The sample includes roughly 1.4 million distinct CDR3 sequences, around 55% of them seen just once. Sequencing was done on a sample of blood. The source of these receptors is a young man in good health.

J is TRBJ2-7 and V is TRBV18; 7 positions match TRBD1. Germline loops: CDR1 KGHSH, CDR2 LQKENI. V gave up 1 base and J gave up 2 bases; unmatched junction bases: 5. This CDR3 contains 15 residues. This chain's CDR3 is CASSPRDRTTYEQYF. The DNA for the CDR3 is TGTGCCAGCTCACCACGGGACAGAACAACCTACGAGCAGTACTTC. The complete variable domain, with remaining parts taken from reference TRBV18 and TRBJ2-7, reads NAGVMQNPRHLVRRRGQEARLRCSPMKGHSHVYWYRQLPEEGLKFMVYLQKENIIDESGMPKERFSAEFPKEGPSILRIQQVVRGDSAAYFCASSPRDRTTYEQYFGPGTRLTVT.

The chain uses TRBV12-3 or TRBV12-4 and TRBJ2-5; D is unclear. The CDR3 extends over 12 amino acids. Trimming took 5 bases from V and 4 from J, leaving 8 bases between them. This CDR3 reads CASSRILETQYF. In nucleotides, the CDR3 is TGTGCCAGCAGTAGGATTCTAGAGACCCAGTACTTC.

This clonotype has more than one count but fewer than ten. The chain recombines TRBV4-1 with TRBJ2-3; D call uncertain. CDR1 and CDR2 from the germline V gene are MGHRA and YSYEKL. The length of the CDR3 is 13 residues. Trimming shortened V by 0 bases and J by 4 bases, and 5 bases separated the two germline ends. Here the CDR3 reads CASSQELSDTQYF. The CDR3 DNA follows: TGCGCCAGCAGCCAAGAGCTCTCAGATACGCAGTATTTT.

V is TRBV4-3 and J is TRBJ2-5; 9 bases align to TRBD1. The J call may be incorrect, as the DNA end agrees better with TRBJ2-7. Germline V gene data show CDR1 as LGHNA and CDR2 as YSLEER. The CDR3 runs to 13 residues. CDR3: CATAQDRGDEQYF. CDR3 sequence (DNA): TGCGCCACTGCCCAGGACAGGGGTGACGAGCAGTACTTC.

J is TRBJ2-7 and V is TRBV4-1; no firm D call. The J call is doubtful: the DNA matches TRBJ2-5 better. This CDR3 contains 12 residues. CDR1 is MGHRA, CDR2 YSYEKL, per germline. This CDR3 reads CASSSTKETQYF. The DNA for the CDR3 is TGCGCCAGCAGCTCAACTAAAGAGACCCAGTACTTC.

The chain joins TRBV4-1 to TRBJ2-7, with 8 bases fitting TRBD2. This CDR3 contains 13 residues. Losses at the gene ends were 6 bases for V and 6 bases for J; bases not matched to a gene: 7. Germline CDR1 reads MGHRA; CDR2 reads YSYEKL. The CDR3 reads CASSSGGVPEQYF. The DNA for the CDR3 is TGCGCCAGCAGTTCGGGGGGGGTTCCCGAGCAGTACTTC.

This chain joins TRBV7-9 and TRBJ1-2; 7 bases align to TRBD1. This CDR3 comprises 15 residues. CDR1 is SEHNR, CDR2 FQNEAQ, per germline (reference sequence). V shed 5 bases, J shed 1 base, and the junction held 7 bases outside the gene matches. The CDR3: CASSTTGLNNYGYTF. CDR3 nucleotides: TGTGCCAGCAGCACGACAGGGCTGAATAACTATGGCTACACCTTC.

This sequence joins TRBV27 and TRBJ2-1; TRBD2 agrees at 11 bases. The germline V gene encodes CDR1 MNHEY and CDR2 SMNVEV (reference sequence). Losses at the gene ends were 7 bases for V and 0 bases for J; bases not matched to a gene: 14. The CDR3 is made up of 19 amino acids. The DNA for the CDR3 is TGTGCCAGCACTTGGGACGGGACTAGCGGTTACGCCTCCTACAATGAGCAGTTCTTC. It encodes CASTWDGTSGYASYNEQFF.

The V and J genes are TRBV11-2 and TRBJ2-7; TRBD1 or TRBD2 may be the D gene (5 bases each). The CDR3 sequence is 14 residues long. Trimming stripped 4 bases from V and 4 bases from J, with 14 bases between. Per germline, CDR1 SGHAT and CDR2 FQNNGV. CDR3 sequence reads: CASSWGRFNYEQYF. The CDR3 DNA follows: TGTGCCAGCAGCTGGGGACGGTTTAATTACGAGCAGTACTTC.

This clonotype was seen only a few times. V is TRBV3-1 and J is TRBJ1-2, with D perhaps matching TRBD1 (6 bases). Germline V gives CDR1 LGHDT, CDR2 YNNKEL (reference sequence). V lost 3 bases and J lost 8, with 19 bases in between. The CDR3 totals 15 residues. For the CDR3, the DNA is TGTGCCAGCAGCCACCCCGGACAGTCTTATGGCGGCTACACCTTC. Amino acids: CASSHPGQSYGGYTF.

This sequence joins TRBV6-5 and TRBJ2-7; 9 nucleotides agree with TRBD1. The J call may not be correct, given that the DNA end is closer to TRBJ2-5. In germline, CDR1 is MNHEY, CDR2 SVGAGI. The CDR3 length is 15 residues. CDR3 coding DNA: TGTGCCAGCAGTCCCCGGGACAGGGCTATAAAGACCCAGTACTTC. This sequence encodes CASSPRDRAIKTQYF.

The chain employs TRBV7-2 and TRBJ2-6, with D unresolved. Germline V gene lookup returns CDR1 SGHTA and CDR2 FQGNSA. Trimming pared 7 bases from V and 1 base from J, leaving 8 bases between. The CDR3 is 14 residues long. The CDR3 here is CASTSWSGANVLTF. The CDR3, as DNA: TGTGCCAGCACCAGCTGGTCTGGGGCCAACGTCCTGACTTTC. The full variable domain, with the rest looked up from reference TRBV7-2 and TRBJ2-6, is GAGVSQSPSNKVTEKGKDVELRCDPISGHTALYWYRQSLGQGLEFLIYFQGNSAPDKSGLPSDRFSAERTGGSVSTLTIQRTQQEDSAVYLCASTSWSGANVLTFGAGSRLTVL.

The genes are TRBV15 and TRBJ2-6; a possible D gene is TRBD1 (6 bases). Germline lookup yields CDR1 LNHNV and CDR2 YYDKDF (reference sequence). This CDR3 is 16 amino acids long. V was shortened by 4 bases and J by 2 bases, with 12 bases between the two germline ends. The CDR3 nucleotides are TGTGCCACCAGCACGTTAAAGGGGGCTGGGGCCAACGTCCTGACTTTC. Residues: CATSTLKGAGANVLTF.

The chain employs TRBV9 and TRBJ2-1; D is possibly TRBD1 (5 bases). This CDR3 comprises 15 residues. Germline loops: CDR1 SGDLS, CDR2 YYNGEE. Between the trimmed V and J ends, which lost 6 bases and 6 bases, there was a span of 19 bases. CDR3 in amino acids: CASTPTALEGNEQFF. CDR3 in DNA: TGTGCCAGCACCCCGACAGCCCTTGAAGGCAATGAGCAGTTCTTC.

The V and J genes are TRBV21-1 and TRBJ2-1; the tabulated D call, TRBD2, remains unverified against the DNA. TRBV21-1 is termed a pseudogene. CDR3 size: 13 residues. The CDR3 region is CASSKWEGSEQFF. The CDR3 nucleotides are TGTGCCAGCAGCAAATGGGAGGGTAGTGAGCAGTTCTTC.

The chain couples TRBV27 to TRBJ2-7; tentatively, D is TRBD1 or TRBD2 (6 bases each). Trimming stripped 3 bases from V and 8 bases from J, with 14 bases between. The V gene's germline CDR1 is MNHEY and CDR2 SMNVEV (reference sequence). This CDR3 contains 13 residues. CDR3: CASSLGGRDKQYF. The DNA for the CDR3 is TGTGCCAGCAGTTTGGGGGGTCGGGACAAGCAGTACTTC.

This chain connects TRBV6-5 to TRBJ1-1; 9 positions match TRBD1. Trimming cost V 6 bases and J 4 bases; bases outside gene matches: 6. Germline V CDR1 and CDR2: MNHEY, SVGAGI. The CDR3 loop spans 14 amino acids. CDR3 in amino acids: CASSRDRVTTEAFF. The CDR3 DNA sequence: TGTGCCAGCAGCCGGGACAGGGTAACCACTGAAGCTTTCTTT.

This sequence joins TRBV27 and TRBJ2-7, with D unclear. Germline loops: CDR1 MNHEY, CDR2 SMNVEV (reference sequence). The CDR3 length is 16 residues. V lost 2 bases, J lost 2 bases, and 16 bases lay in between. CDR3 in amino acids: CASSLQTRSLPYEQYF. The CDR3 DNA reads as TGTGCCAGCAGTTTACAGACCCGTAGCCTTCCCTACGAGCAGTACTTC.

The chain employs TRBV6-1 and TRBJ2-7; D not certain. Trimming removed 0 bases from V and 8 bases from J, with 11 bases in between. Looked up from germline, CDR1 is MNHNS and CDR2 is SASEGT. This CDR3 has 13 amino acids. The CDR3 loop reads CASSEAHLDKQYF. The DNA for the CDR3 is TGTGCCAGCAGTGAAGCCCACTTAGATAAGCAGTACTTC.

The V and J genes are TRBV10-3 and TRBJ2-1; no clear D gene. The germline V and J ends were trimmed by 3 bases and 0 bases, with 6 bases remaining between them. The germline V gene has CDR1 ENHRY and CDR2 SYGVKD. The length of the CDR3 is 14 residues. The CDR3 DNA follows: TGTGCCATCAGTGACCCGAGCTCCTACAATGAGCAGTTCTTC. Translation: CAISDPSSYNEQFF.

This chain connects TRBV20-1 to TRBJ2-5; D gene ambiguous. The V gene's germline CDR1 is DFQATT and CDR2 SNEGSKA (reference sequence). Trimming left V 4 bases short and J 5 bases short, with 8 bases between. The CDR3 is 11 residues long. The CDR3 DNA sequence: TGCAGTGCTATGAGTACGGAGACCCAGTACTTC. Its protein product is CSAMSTETQYF.